This TCR beta chain stems from a study of cytomegalovirus exposure and HLA in healthy donors. The overall study: The use of the same platform for the 100 to 150 validation repertoires and the 550 to 850 first-cohort repertoires was reported by a later analysis.

Remarks on this clone: Antigen unknown.

The CDR3 runs to 13 residues. V dropped 10 bases and J dropped 7; count of bases not matched to a gene: 8. In germline, CDR1 is ENHRY, CDR2 SYGVKD. Study-level points and caveats: Cytomegalovirus status was reportedly diagnosed by the classifier with high sensitivity and specificity. A few CMV-associated chains proved CMV antigen-specific in vitro. The study labeled 164 TCR beta chains cytomegalovirus-associated.

TCRdb keeps only in-frame clones here, not all; method: immunoSEQ multiplex PCR. Of 160,000 or so clones listed, roughly 91% were seen once; the top ten hold approximately 3%. The V gene is TRBV10-3, the J gene TRBJ2-1, with 9 bases that match TRBD1. The sequenced material came from PBMCs. The clonotype comes from a man between 18 and 35 years old in good health and CMV-seronegative. CDR3 loop: CATATGGLNEQFF. The CDR3 DNA reads TGTGCCACTGCGACAGGGGGTTTGAATGAGCAGTTCTTC.